Listed below are T cell receptor beta chains from one sample, sequenced in a study of cytomegalovirus exposure and HLA in healthy donors. Generated by immunoSEQ multiplex PCR, the TCRdb table keeps only in-frame clones and is missing some. The repertoire consists of roughly 140,000 clones, with approximately 91% occurring once and the leading ten covering 2.5% to 4%. The sequencing sample was made of PBMCs. The receptors come from a woman under 30 in good health and CMV-seropositive. The CDR3 runs from the conserved cysteine through the conserved F or W.

V: TRBV10-3
J: TRBJ1-5
CDR3: CAISGTGERQPQHF

V: TRBV2
J: TRBJ2-2
CDR3: CASSEGEWAGELFF

V: TRBV6-6
J: TRBJ1-2
CDR3: CASRLGANYGYTF

V: TRBV11-2
J: TRBJ2-5
CDR3: CASSLARTQETQYF

V: TRBV5-1
J: TRBJ2-7
CDR3: CASSSESEQYF

V: TRBV27
J: TRBJ2-3
CDR3: CASGQESTDTQYF

V: TRBV18
J: TRBJ2-3
CDR3: CASSDSSTDTQYF

V: TRBV18
J: TRBJ1-4
CDR3: CASSPGLNEKLFF

V: TRBV11-3
J: TRBJ2-1
CDR3: CASSSPAWAGAFNEQFF

V: TRBV27
J: TRBJ2-5
CDR3: CASSLWGSGKQETQYF

V: TRBV4-1
J: TRBJ1-2
CDR3: CASSQGSGLYGYTF

V: TRBV9
J: TRBJ1-1
CDR3: CASSVAGRPGTEAFF

V: TRBV4-2
J: TRBJ1-3
CDR3: CASSQDDLSGNTIYF

V: TRBV10-3
J: TRBJ2-1
CDR3: CAISDPGGRKVVNEQFF

V: TRBV5-6
J: TRBJ1-4
CDR3: CASSFYRAPDEKLFF

V: TRBV11-3
J: TRBJ1-2
CDR3: CASSLDGQNYGYTF

V: TRBV28
J: TRBJ1-2
CDR3: CASSVVPQGASGYTF

V: TRBV6-1
J: TRBJ2-7
CDR3: CASSVGTGYEQYF

V: TRBV30
J: TRBJ1-3
CDR3: CASYPPGQGVGNTIYF

V: TRBV6-4
J: TRBJ1-1
CDR3: CASSEDMNTEAFF

V: TRBV5-1
J: TRBJ1-6
CDR3: CASSLGVDDRPIWPLHF

V: TRBV6-4
J: TRBJ2-2
CDR3: CASSSGGESNTGELFF

V: TRBV10-3
J: TRBJ2-3
CDR3: CAISEDRGNTQYF

V: TRBV30
J: TRBJ1-5
CDR3: CAWSARVYSNQPQHF

V: TRBV7-8
J: TRBJ2-7
CDR3: CASSLVRETSYEQYF

V: TRBV2
J: TRBJ2-3
CDR3: CASSEWASGRDADTQYF

V: TRBV27
J: TRBJ2-1
CDR3: CASRDYGPYNEQFF

V: TRBV25-1
J: TRBJ2-5
CDR3: CASSELGPDRPYF

V: TRBV28
J: TRBJ2-7
CDR3: CASRGQEQSYEQYF

V: TRBV28
J: TRBJ1-1
CDR3: CASTPGTGRVNTEAFF

V: TRBV18
J: TRBJ1-2
CDR3: CASSPWTGEVYTF

V: TRBV27
J: TRBJ2-3
CDR3: CASSRDFNTDTQYF

V: TRBV10-3
J: TRBJ1-2
CDR3: CAISEQTNYGYTF

V: TRBV11-3
J: TRBJ2-2
CDR3: CASSLGYSSAGELFF

V: TRBV4-1
J: TRBJ2-7
CDR3: CASSQDKGQGVDEQYF

V: TRBV11-2
J: TRBJ2-5
CDR3: CASSLERGVSETQYF

V: TRBV11-3
J: TRBJ2-7
CDR3: CASSLSLGQGYEQYF

V: TRBV4-1
J: TRBJ2-5
CDR3: CASSQDGAGGETQYF

V: TRBV10-2
J: TRBJ2-1
CDR3: CASSDLGPRREQFF

V: TRBV5-6
J: TRBJ1-1
CDR3: CASSLELMSEAFF

V: TRBV6-1
J: TRBJ1-2
CDR3: CASSDSGSYTF

V: TRBV12-5
J: TRBJ1-3
CDR3: CASGASRQGRYTIYF

V: TRBV15
J: TRBJ2-7
CDR3: CATGIDNSYEQYF

V: TRBV27
J: TRBJ2-5
CDR3: CASSLRLLHQGETQYF